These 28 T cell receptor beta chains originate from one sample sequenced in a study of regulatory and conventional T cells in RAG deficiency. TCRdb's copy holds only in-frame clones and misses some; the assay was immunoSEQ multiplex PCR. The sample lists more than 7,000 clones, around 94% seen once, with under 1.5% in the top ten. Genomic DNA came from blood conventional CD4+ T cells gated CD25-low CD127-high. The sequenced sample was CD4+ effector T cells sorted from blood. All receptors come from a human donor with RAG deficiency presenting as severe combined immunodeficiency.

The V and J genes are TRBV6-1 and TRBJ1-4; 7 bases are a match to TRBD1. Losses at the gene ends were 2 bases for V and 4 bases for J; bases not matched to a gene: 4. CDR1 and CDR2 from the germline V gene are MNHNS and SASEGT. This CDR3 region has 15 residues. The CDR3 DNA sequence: TGTGCCAGCAGTGAATGGGCAGGGGGTAATGAAAAACTGTTTTTT. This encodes CASSEWAGGNEKLFF.

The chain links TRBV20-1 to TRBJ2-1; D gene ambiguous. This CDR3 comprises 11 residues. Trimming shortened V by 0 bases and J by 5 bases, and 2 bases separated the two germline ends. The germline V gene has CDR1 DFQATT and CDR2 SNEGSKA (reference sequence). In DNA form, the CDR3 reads TGCAGTGCTAGAGATCACAATGAGCAGTTCTTC. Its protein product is CSARDHNEQFF.

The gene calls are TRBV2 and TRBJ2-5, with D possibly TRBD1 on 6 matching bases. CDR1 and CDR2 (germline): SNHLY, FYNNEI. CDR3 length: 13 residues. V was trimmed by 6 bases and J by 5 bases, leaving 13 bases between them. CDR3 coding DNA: TGTGCCAGCAGCGTACAGGGAATGGAGACCCAGTACTTC. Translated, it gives CASSVQGMETQYF. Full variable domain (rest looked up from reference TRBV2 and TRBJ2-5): EPEVTQTPSHQVTQMGQEVILRCVPISNHLYFYWYRQILGQKVEFLVSFYNNEISEKSEIFDDQFSVERPDGSNFTLKIRSTKLEDSAMYFCASSVQGMETQYFGPGTRLLVL.

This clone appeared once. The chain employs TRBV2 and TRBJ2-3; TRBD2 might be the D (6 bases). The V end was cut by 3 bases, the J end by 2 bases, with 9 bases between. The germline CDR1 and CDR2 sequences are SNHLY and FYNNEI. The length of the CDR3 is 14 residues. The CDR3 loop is CASSERDHTDTQYF. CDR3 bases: TGTGCCAGCAGTGAGCGGGACCACACAGATACGCAGTATTTT.

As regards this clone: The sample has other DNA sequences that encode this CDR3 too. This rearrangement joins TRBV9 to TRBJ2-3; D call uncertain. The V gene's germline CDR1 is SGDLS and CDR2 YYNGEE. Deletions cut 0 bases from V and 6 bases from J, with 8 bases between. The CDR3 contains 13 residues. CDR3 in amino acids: CASSVGPVDTQYF. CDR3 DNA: TGTGCCAGCAGCGTAGGACCCGTGGATACGCAGTATTTT.

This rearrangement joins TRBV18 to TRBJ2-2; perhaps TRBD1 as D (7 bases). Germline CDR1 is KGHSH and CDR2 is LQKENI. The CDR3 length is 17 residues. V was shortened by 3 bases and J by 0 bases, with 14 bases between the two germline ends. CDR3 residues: CASSPNGGQSNTGELFF. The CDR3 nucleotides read TGTGCCAGCTCACCGAACGGGGGACAGTCGAACACCGGGGAGCTGTTTTTT.

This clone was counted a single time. The CDR3: CASSYFPTDNTGELFF. The CDR3 DNA sequence: TGTGCCAGCAGTTACTTCCCGACTGATAACACCGGGGAGCTGTTTTTT. This chain joins TRBV6-5 and TRBJ2-2; D is unresolved. The CDR3 spans 16 residues. Germline assignment: CDR1 MNHEY and CDR2 SVGAGI. Trimming stripped 1 base from V and 2 bases from J, with 11 bases between.

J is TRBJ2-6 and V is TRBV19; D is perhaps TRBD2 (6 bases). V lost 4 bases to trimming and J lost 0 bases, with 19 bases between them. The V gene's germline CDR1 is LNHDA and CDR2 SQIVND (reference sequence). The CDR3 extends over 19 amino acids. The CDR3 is CASSTLGGAANSGANVLTF. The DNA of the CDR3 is TGTGCCAGTAGTACGCTAGGAGGGGCTGCGAACTCTGGGGCCAACGTCCTGACTTTC. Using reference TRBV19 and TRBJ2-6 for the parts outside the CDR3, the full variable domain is DGGITQSPKYLFRKEGQNVTLSCEQNLNHDAMYWYRQDPGQGLRLIYYSQIVNDFQKGDIAEGYSVSREKKESFPLTVTSAQKNPTAFYLCASSTLGGAANSGANVLTFGAGSRLTVL.

The CDR3 region has the DNA TGTGCCAGCAGCCGAAAGGCGCCCAATCAGCCCCAGCATTTT. It is translated as CASSRKAPNQPQHF. The chain employs TRBV4-2 and TRBJ1-5; D is unclear. This CDR3 has 14 residues. V lost 4 bases, J lost 3 bases, and 10 bases lay in between. Germline V gene data show CDR1 as LGHNA and CDR2 as YNFKEQ.

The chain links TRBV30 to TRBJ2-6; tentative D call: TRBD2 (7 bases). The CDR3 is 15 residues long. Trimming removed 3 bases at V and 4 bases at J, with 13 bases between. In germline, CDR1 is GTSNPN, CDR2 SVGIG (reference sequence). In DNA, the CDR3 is TGTGCCTGGAGGCCGGGGGGCGCCGGGGCCAACGTCCTGACTTTC. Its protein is CAWRPGGAGANVLTF.

DNA of the CDR3: TGCGCCAGCAGTGAGGAAGGTCGCACTGAAGCTTTCTTT. As protein: CASSEEGRTEAFF. The chain couples TRBV10-1 to TRBJ1-1; the D is unclear. From germline, CDR1 is WNHNN and CDR2 SYGVQD (reference sequence). Trimming removed 2 bases at V and 4 bases at J, with 8 bases between. The CDR3 consists of 13 residues.

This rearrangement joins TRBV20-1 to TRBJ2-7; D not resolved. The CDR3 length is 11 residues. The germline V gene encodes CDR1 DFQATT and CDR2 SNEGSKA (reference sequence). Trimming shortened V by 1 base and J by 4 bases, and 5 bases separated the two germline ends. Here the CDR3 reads CSARGQYEQYF. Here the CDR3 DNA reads TGCAGTGCTAGAGGACAATACGAGCAGTACTTC.

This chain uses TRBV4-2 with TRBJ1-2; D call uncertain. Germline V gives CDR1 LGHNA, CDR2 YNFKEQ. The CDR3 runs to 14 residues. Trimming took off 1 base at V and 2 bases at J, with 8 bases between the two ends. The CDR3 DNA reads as TGTGCCAGCAGCCAAGTCAACGAAAACTATGGCTACACCTTC. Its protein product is CASSQVNENYGYTF.

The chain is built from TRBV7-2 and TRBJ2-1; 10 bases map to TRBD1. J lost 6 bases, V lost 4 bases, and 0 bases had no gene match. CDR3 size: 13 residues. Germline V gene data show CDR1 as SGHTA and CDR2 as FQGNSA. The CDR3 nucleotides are TGTGCCAGCAGCTGGACAGGGGGCAATGAGCAGTTCTTC. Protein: CASSWTGGNEQFF.

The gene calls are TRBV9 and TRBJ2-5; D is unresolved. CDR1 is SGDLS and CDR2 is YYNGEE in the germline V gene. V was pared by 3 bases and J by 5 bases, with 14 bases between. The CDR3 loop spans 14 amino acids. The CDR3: CASSARSSGETQYF. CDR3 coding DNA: TGTGCCAGCAGCGCACGGTCATCCGGGGAGACCCAGTACTTC.

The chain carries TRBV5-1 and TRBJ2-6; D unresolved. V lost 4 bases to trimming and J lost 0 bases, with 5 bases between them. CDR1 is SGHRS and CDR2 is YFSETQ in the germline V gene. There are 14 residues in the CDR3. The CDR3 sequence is CASSPYSGANVLTF. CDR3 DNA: TGCGCCAGCAGCCCTTACTCTGGGGCCAACGTCCTGACTTTC.

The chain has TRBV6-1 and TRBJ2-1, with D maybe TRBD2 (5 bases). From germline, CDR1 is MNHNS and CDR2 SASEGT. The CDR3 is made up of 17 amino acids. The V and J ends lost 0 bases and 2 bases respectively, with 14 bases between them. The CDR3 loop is CASSEALRGGPYNEQFF. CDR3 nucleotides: TGTGCCAGCAGTGAAGCGCTTCGGGGTGGTCCCTACAATGAGCAGTTCTTC.

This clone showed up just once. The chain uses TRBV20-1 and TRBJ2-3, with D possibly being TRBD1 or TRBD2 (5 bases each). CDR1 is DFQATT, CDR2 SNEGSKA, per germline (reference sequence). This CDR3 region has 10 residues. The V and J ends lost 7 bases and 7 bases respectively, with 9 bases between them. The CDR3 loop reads CSGGINTQYF. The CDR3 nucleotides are TGCAGTGGGGGGATAAATACGCAGTATTTT.

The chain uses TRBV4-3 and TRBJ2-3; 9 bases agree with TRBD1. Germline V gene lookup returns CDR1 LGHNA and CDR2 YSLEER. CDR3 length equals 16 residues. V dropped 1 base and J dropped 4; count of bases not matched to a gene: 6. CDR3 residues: CASSQGTGVVADTQYF. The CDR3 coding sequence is TGCGCCAGCAGCCAAGGGACAGGGGTAGTAGCAGATACGCAGTATTTT.

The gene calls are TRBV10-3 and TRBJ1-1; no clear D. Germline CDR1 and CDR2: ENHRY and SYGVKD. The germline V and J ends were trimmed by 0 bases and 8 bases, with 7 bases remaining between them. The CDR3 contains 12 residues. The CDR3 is CAISESTVEAFF. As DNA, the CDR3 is TGTGCCATCAGTGAGTCGACGGTGGAAGCTTTCTTT.

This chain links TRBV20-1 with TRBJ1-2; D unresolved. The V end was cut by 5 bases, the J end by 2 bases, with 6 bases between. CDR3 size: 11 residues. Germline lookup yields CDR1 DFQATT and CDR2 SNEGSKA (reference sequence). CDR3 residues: CSADVNYGYTF. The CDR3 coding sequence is TGCAGTGCTGACGTAAACTATGGCTACACCTTC.

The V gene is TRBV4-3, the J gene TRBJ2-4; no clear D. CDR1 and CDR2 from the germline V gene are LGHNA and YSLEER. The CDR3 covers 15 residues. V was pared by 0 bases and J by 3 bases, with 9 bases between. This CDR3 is CASSQDSRVKNIQYF. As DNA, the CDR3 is TGCGCCAGCAGCCAAGATTCTAGGGTCAAAAACATTCAGTACTTC.

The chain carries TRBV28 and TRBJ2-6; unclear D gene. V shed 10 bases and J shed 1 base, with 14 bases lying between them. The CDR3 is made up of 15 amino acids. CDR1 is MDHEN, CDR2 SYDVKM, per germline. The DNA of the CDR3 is TGTGCCAATTCACCGGCAGGATCTGGGGCCAACGTCCTGACTTTC. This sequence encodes CANSPAGSGANVLTF.

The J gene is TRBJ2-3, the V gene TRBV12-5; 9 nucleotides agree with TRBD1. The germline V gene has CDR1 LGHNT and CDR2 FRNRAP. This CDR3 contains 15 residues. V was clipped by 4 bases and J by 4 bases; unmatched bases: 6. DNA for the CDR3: TGTGCTAGTGGTTCCAACAGGGGGCTAGCAGATACGCAGTATTTT. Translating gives CASGSNRGLADTQYF.

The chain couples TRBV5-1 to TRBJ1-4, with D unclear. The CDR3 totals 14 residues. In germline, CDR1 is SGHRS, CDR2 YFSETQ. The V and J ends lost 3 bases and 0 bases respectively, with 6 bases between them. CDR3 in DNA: TGCGCCAGCAGCTACGATTCAACTAATGAAAAACTGTTTTTT. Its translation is CASSYDSTNEKLFF.

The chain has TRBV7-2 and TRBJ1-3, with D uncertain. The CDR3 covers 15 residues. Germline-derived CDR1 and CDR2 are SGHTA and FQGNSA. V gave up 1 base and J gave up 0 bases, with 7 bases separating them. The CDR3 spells CASSLGAVSGNTIYF. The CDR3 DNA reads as TGTGCCAGCAGCTTAGGAGCAGTCTCTGGAAACACCATATATTTT.

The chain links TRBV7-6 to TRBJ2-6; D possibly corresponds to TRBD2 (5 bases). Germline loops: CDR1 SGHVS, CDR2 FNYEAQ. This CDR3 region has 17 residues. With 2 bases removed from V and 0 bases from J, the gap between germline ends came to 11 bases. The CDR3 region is CASSLPPDFSGANVLTF. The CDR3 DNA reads TGTGCCAGCAGCTTACCCCCGGACTTCTCTGGGGCCAACGTCCTGACTTTC.

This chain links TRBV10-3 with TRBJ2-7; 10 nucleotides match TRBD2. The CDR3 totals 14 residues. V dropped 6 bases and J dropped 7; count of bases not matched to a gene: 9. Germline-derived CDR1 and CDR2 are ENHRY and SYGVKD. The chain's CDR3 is CAIRESGRAWEQYF. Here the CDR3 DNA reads TGTGCCATCAGGGAAAGCGGGAGGGCATGGGAGCAGTACTTC.